This passage covers 23 T cell receptor beta chains from one sample sequenced in a study of Ad26.COV2.S vaccination and SARS-CoV-2 variants. Using immunoSEQ multiplex PCR, the repertoire was profiled, and TCRdb retains in-frame clones only, with some absent. Found here are 350,000 to 400,000 clones, approximately 91% of them singletons; the top ten hold 1.5% to 2%. Sample treatment: some 20 received Ad26.COV2.S at low or high dose, single or two shots; 5 received placebo; per-sample allocation not given. Collection of the samples took place on day 63 after the first injection of vaccine or placebo. The sample in question was peripheral blood, obtained in a trial of Ad26.COV2.S vaccine versus placebo. These receptors were obtained from a person between 18 and 65 years old who received the Ad26.COV2.S COVID-19 vaccine or a placebo.

J is TRBJ1-2 and V is TRBV6-5; possibly TRBD1 for D (5 bases). Germline V CDR1 and CDR2: MNHEY, SVGAGI. Trimming pared 6 bases from V and 2 bases from J, leaving 16 bases between. This CDR3 contains 15 residues. The CDR3 here is CASRLYRDGNYGYTF. The CDR3 nucleotides are TGTGCCAGCAGACTATACCGGGACGGCAACTATGGCTACACCTTC.

The V and J genes are TRBV29-1 and TRBJ2-1, with 9 bases that match TRBD2. CDR1 is SQVTM, CDR2 ANQGSEA, per germline. V was clipped by 4 bases and J by 3 bases; unmatched bases: 4. CDR3 length: 14 amino acids. The CDR3 reads CSVVSGSLYNEQFF. CDR3 sequence (DNA): TGCAGCGTTGTTAGCGGGAGCCTCTACAATGAGCAGTTCTTC.

V and J are TRBV15 and TRBJ1-1; a possible D gene is TRBD1 (6 bases). The CDR3 is 15 amino acids. In germline, CDR1 is LNHNV, CDR2 YYDKDF (reference sequence). V was shortened by 4 bases and J by 6 bases, with 18 bases between the two germline ends. The CDR3 DNA follows: TGTGCCACCAGCAAGGAGGTGGGGGCCCGGGCTGAAGCTTTCTTT. Residues: CATSKEVGARAEAFF.

As concerns this clone: Additional DNA sequences in this sample encode the identical CDR3. The genes are TRBV28 and TRBJ1-5, with 7 bases that match TRBD1. The V gene's germline CDR1 is MDHEN and CDR2 SYDVKM. The CDR3 has 14 amino acids. The V segment lost 3 bases and the J segment 4 bases; nucleotides outside the gene matches: 3. The CDR3 here is CASSLGQINQPQHF. In DNA form, the CDR3 reads TGTGCCAGCAGTTTGGGACAGATTAATCAGCCCCAGCATTTT.

This clone was seen a few times. This chain links TRBV18 with TRBJ2-2; 8 positions agree with TRBD1. V lost 3 bases to trimming and J lost 10 bases; unmatched junction nucleotides: 4. The CDR3 is 13 amino acids. Germline CDR1 and CDR2: KGHSH and LQKENI. The DNA of the CDR3 is TGTGCCAGCTCACCGATCAGGGGGCTGGAGCTGTTTTTT. Encoded protein: CASSPIRGLELFF.

This clone was observed a handful of times. The chain couples TRBV11-3 to TRBJ1-5; D call uncertain. Germline CDR1 and CDR2: SGHNT and YENEEA. V gave up 1 base and J gave up 12 bases, with 10 bases separating them. The CDR3 totals 12 residues. CDR3 bases: TGTGCCAGCAGCTTAGGCCCGGGAGGCCAGCATTTT. It specifies CASSLGPGGQHF.

The chain has TRBV3-1 (or the pseudogene TRBV3-2) and TRBJ2-1, with TRBD1 as a possible D gene (5 bases). Trimming took off 2 bases at V and 9 bases at J, with 14 bases between the two ends. This CDR3 spans 14 amino acids. Germline CDR1 LGHDT, CDR2 YNNKEL (reference sequence). The CDR3 reads CASSQSRTLVEQFF. DNA of the CDR3: TGTGCCAGCAGCCAATCCCGGACATTGGTTGAGCAGTTCTTC.

The gene calls are TRBV2 and TRBJ2-7; D gene uncertain. The CDR3 spans 12 residues. V was shortened by 11 bases and J by 3 bases, with 14 bases between the two germline ends. CDR1 is SNHLY and CDR2 is FYNNEI in the germline V gene. The CDR3 spells CAVSSSSYEQYF. The DNA of the CDR3 is TGTGCCGTCTCCAGTTCGAGCTACGAGCAGTACTTC.

The genes are TRBV9 and TRBJ1-1, with no clear D. Germline values: CDR1 SGDLS, CDR2 YYNGEE. There are 14 residues in the CDR3. Deletions cut 1 base from V and 0 bases from J, with 7 bases between. The CDR3 spells CASSVTAMNTEAFF. The CDR3, as DNA: TGTGCCAGCAGCGTAACAGCCATGAACACTGAAGCTTTCTTT.

The chain couples TRBV5-1 to TRBJ2-1; D is uncertain. The CDR3 is 16 residues long. Trimming took off 1 base at V and 1 base at J, with 12 bases between the two ends. Germline-derived CDR1 and CDR2 are SGHRS and YFSETQ. The CDR3 sequence is CASSLSSLGSYNEQFF. CDR3 DNA sequence: TGCGCCAGCAGCTTGAGCTCCCTCGGGTCCTACAATGAGCAGTTCTTC.

V and J are TRBV7-9 and TRBJ2-2, with 9 bases fitting TRBD2. Trimming cost V 0 bases and J 0 bases; bases outside gene matches: 2. This CDR3 spans 17 amino acids. Germline V lookup: CDR1 SEHNR, CDR2 FQNEAQ (reference sequence). CDR3 nucleotides: TGTGCCAGCAGCTTAGCGGTAGCGGGGGCGAACACCGGGGAGCTGTTTTTT. It is translated as CASSLAVAGANTGELFF.

About this clone itself: Other nucleotide sequences from this sample produce the same CDR3. CDR3 residues: CASSLTGTEAFF. The CDR3 nucleotides read TGTGCCAGCAGCTTGACAGGCACTGAAGCTTTCTTT. The chain is built from TRBV7-9 and TRBJ1-1; a possible D gene is TRBD1 (6 bases). Trimming cost V 3 bases and J 4 bases, with 6 bases left between them. The CDR3 runs to 12 residues. CDR1 SEHNR and CDR2 FQNEAQ come from the germline V gene (reference sequence).

This chain joins TRBV29-1 and TRBJ1-1; D not resolved. The germline gives CDR1 SQVTM, CDR2 ANQGSEA. The CDR3 consists of 12 residues. V gave up 3 bases and J gave up 4 bases, with 9 bases separating them. CDR3 sequence reads: CSVDPGSTEAFF. The DNA for the CDR3 is TGCAGCGTTGATCCGGGTTCCACTGAAGCTTTCTTT.

The rearrangement uses TRBV27 and TRBJ2-7; TRBD1 matches at 9 bases. The germline V gene encodes CDR1 MNHEY and CDR2 SMNVEV (reference sequence). This CDR3 region has 13 residues. Losses at the gene ends were 5 bases for V and 5 bases for J; bases not matched to a gene: 4. CDR3 sequence: CASSPRDRDEQYF. In DNA, the CDR3 is TGTGCCAGCAGTCCGCGGGACAGGGACGAGCAGTACTTC.

V gene TRBV25-1 combines with J gene TRBJ2-1, with TRBD1 matching over 7 bases. Germline V CDR1 and CDR2: MGHDK, SYGVNS. The junction had 7 bases not matched to a gene; V was cut back by 6 bases and J by 5 bases. CDR3 length equals 14 residues. CDR3 bases: TGTGCCAGCAGAGGGGGCGCGGAGAACAATGAGCAGTTCTTC. This gives the protein CASRGGAENNEQFF.

This clone has only a few counts. This sequence joins TRBV12-3 or TRBV12-4 and TRBJ1-4, with D maybe TRBD1 (5 bases). V dropped 10 bases and J dropped 4 bases, with 10 bases sitting between them. This CDR3 has 12 amino acids. Here the CDR3 reads CAIATDNEKLFF. DNA for the CDR3: TGTGCCATCGCGACAGATAATGAAAAACTGTTTTTT.

V and J are TRBV7-3 and TRBJ2-1; no definite D call. Trimming shortened V by 2 bases and J by 12 bases, and 14 bases separated the two germline ends. CDR1 is SGHTA, CDR2 FQGTGA, per germline. The CDR3 has 13 residues. In DNA, the CDR3 is TGTGCCAGCAGCTTAGCGTACCGCGGCAGGCAGTTCTTC. It specifies CASSLAYRGRQFF.

CDR3 nucleotide sequence: TGTGCCAGCAGCTCATCTAGCGCTCACGAGCAGTACTTC. This encodes CASSSSSAHEQYF. The chain recombines TRBV7-3 with TRBJ2-7; D might be TRBD2 (6 bases). This CDR3 comprises 13 residues. Germline loops: CDR1 SGHTA, CDR2 FQGTGA. V lost 4 bases to trimming and J lost 5 bases, with 12 bases between them.

The rearrangement uses TRBV12-3 or TRBV12-4 and TRBJ1-1, with 9 bases aligning to TRBD1. J gave up 4 bases and V 7 bases, and 4 bases lay outside the gene matches. The CDR3 runs 13 residues. This chain's CDR3 is CASTWGQGTEAFF. CDR3 bases: TGTGCCAGCACCTGGGGACAGGGCACTGAAGCTTTCTTT.

In nucleotides, the CDR3 is TGTGCCAGCAGCCTCCAGCCCGGGGATACGCAGTATTTT. Translated, it gives CASSLQPGDTQYF. The gene calls are TRBV7-3 and TRBJ2-3; D is unclear. CDR1 is SGHTA and CDR2 is FQGTGA in the germline V gene. The ends were cut back, 5 bases at V and 6 bases at J, with 12 bases in the middle. This CDR3 has 13 amino acids.

The chain joins TRBV6-4 to TRBJ1-1; the match to TRBD1 covers 9 bases. The CDR3 covers 15 residues. J gave up 5 bases and V 1 base, and 5 bases lay outside the gene matches. Germline values: CDR1 MRHNA, CDR2 SNTAGT. CDR3 amino acids: CASSDLGQGQTEAFF. The CDR3 DNA sequence: TGTGCCAGCAGTGACTTGGGACAGGGTCAAACTGAAGCTTTCTTT.

The chain recombines TRBV28 with TRBJ2-1; possibly TRBD2 for D (5 bases). This CDR3 spans 14 amino acids. The V gene lost 4 bases and the J gene lost 9 bases, with 16 bases spanning the gap. Germline V lookup: CDR1 MDHEN, CDR2 SYDVKM. The CDR3, as DNA: TGTGCCAGCAGTTCACTAGTAAGTCTCCTTGAGCAGTTCTTC. The encoded protein is CASSSLVSLLEQFF.

This clone appeared a single time. The chain couples TRBV4-2 to TRBJ2-3; D is possibly TRBD2 (5 bases). CDR1 is LGHNA and CDR2 is YNFKEQ in the germline V gene. V dropped 6 bases and J dropped 6 bases, with 13 bases sitting between them. CDR3 length: 13 amino acids. The CDR3 sequence is CASRLLGGDTQYF. DNA of the CDR3: TGTGCCAGCAGACTACTTGGAGGTGATACGCAGTATTTT.